This T cell receptor (beta chain) comes out of a study of OX40 agonist ivuxolimab in advanced cancers. Study information: Past anti-PD-1, anti-PD-L1 or anti-CTLA-4 therapy was accepted, and 40% had received some.

The CDR3 spans 15 residues. The germline gives CDR1 LGHNA, CDR2 YNFKEQ. Trimming stripped 3 bases from V and 8 bases from J, with 16 bases between. On this clone: Its target is not known.

Clones were sequenced by immunoSEQ multiplex PCR, and TCRdb holds only the in-frame ones, with some missing. This sample has roughly 32,000 clones, with 84% found just once. Whole-study findings and limits: On average, a greater number of expanded clones characterised CD8+ T cells relative to CD4+.

Sequencing was performed on CD4+ or CD8+ T cells sorted from blood, taken in a trial of the OX40 agonist ivuxolimab. The TCR comes from an adult with an advanced solid tumor such as melanoma, head and neck, liver or kidney cancer. This chain joins TRBV4-2 and TRBJ1-4; tentative D call: TRBD1 (5 bases). The CDR3 reads CASSQGEGVGEKLFF. CDR3 in DNA: TGTGCCAGCAGCCAGGGAGAAGGGGTCGGGGAAAAACTGTTTTTT.